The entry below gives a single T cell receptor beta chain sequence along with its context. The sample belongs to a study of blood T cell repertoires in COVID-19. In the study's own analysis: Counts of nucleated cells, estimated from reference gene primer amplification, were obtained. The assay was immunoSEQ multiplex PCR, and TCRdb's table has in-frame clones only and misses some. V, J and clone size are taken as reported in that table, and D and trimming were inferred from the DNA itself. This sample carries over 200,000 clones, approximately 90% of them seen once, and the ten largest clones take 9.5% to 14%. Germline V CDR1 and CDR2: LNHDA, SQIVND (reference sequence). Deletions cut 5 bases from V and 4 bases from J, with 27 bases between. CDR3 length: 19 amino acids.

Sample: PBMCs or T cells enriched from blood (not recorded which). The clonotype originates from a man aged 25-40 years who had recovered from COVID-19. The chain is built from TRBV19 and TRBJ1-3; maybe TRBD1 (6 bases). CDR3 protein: CASSHVSGVRGRSGNTIYF. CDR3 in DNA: TGTGCCAGTAGTCATGTATCAGGGGTCCGCGGGCGCTCCGGAAACACCATATATTTT.